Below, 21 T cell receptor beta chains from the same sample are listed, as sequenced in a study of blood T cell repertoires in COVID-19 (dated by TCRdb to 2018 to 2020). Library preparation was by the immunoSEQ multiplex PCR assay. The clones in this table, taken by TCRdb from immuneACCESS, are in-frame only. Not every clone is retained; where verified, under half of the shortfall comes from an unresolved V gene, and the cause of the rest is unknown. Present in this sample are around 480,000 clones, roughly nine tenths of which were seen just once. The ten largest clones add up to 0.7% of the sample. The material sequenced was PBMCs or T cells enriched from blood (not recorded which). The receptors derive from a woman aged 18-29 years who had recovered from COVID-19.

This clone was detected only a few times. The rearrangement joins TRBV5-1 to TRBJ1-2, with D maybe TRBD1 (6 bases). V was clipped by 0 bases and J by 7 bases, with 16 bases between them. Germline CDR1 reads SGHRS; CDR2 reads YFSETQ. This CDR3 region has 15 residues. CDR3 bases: TGCGCCAGCAGCTTGGAGGGGGGGCGATCGACTGGCTACACCTTC. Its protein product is CASSLEGGRSTGYTF.

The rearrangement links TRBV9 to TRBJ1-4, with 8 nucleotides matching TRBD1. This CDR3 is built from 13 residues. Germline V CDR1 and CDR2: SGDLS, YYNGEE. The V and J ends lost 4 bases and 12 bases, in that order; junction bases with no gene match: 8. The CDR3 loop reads CASSPNDRGELFF. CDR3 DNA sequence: TGTGCCAGCAGCCCCAATGACAGGGGTGAACTGTTTTTT.

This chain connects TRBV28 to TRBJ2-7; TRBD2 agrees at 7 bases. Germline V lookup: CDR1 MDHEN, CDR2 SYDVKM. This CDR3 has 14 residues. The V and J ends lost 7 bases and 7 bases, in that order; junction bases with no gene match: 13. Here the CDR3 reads CASNGGGHTLEQYF. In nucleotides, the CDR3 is TGTGCCAGCAATGGGGGGGGTCATACACTGGAGCAGTACTTC.

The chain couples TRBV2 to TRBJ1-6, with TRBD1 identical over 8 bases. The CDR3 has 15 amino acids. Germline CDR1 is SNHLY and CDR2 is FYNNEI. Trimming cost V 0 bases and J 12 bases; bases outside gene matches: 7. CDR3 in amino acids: CASSEALQGAVPLHF. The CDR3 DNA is TGTGCCAGCAGTGAAGCGCTTCAGGGGGCCGTACCCCTCCACTTT.

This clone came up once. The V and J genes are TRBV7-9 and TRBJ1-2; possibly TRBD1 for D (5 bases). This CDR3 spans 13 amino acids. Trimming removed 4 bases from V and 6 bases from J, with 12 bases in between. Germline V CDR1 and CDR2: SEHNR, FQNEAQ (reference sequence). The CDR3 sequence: CASSSTASDGYTF. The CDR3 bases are TGTGCCAGCAGCTCGACAGCTTCTGATGGCTACACCTTC.

The CDR3 DNA reads TGTGCCAGCACTCGGGACAGGGTTCCCCAGCCCCAGCATTTT. Amino acid sequence: CASTRDRVPQPQHF. This chain links TRBV28 with TRBJ1-5, with TRBD1 matching over 9 bases. J lost 7 bases, V lost 7 bases, and 8 bases had no gene match. The CDR3 loop spans 14 amino acids. Per germline, CDR1 MDHEN and CDR2 SYDVKM.

Here the CDR3 DNA reads TGTGCCAGCAGCCGCCCCACCCCACCGGCGGGGGGTGGAAGCACAGATACGCAGTATTTT. Its protein product is CASSRPTPPAGGGSTDTQYF. The chain recombines TRBV28 with TRBJ2-3; TRBD2 matches at 8 bases. J was trimmed by 0 bases and V by 6 bases; bases with no gene match: 20. The CDR3 length is 20 residues. The V gene's germline CDR1 is MDHEN and CDR2 SYDVKM.

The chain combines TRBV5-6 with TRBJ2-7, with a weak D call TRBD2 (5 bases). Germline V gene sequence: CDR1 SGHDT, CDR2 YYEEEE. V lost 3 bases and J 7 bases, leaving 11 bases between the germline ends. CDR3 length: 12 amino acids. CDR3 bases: TGTGCCAGCAGCTCCACCTCGGGAGAGCAGTACTTC. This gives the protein CASSSTSGEQYF.

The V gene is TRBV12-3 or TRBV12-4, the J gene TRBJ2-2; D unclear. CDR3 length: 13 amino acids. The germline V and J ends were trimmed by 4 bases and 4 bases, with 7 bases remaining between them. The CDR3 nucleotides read TGTGCCAGCAGTTCAACAACCACCGGGGAGCTGTTTTTT. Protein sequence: CASSSTTTGELFF.

The CDR3 protein is CASTTGAIEMTEAFF. Written as DNA, the CDR3 is TGTGCCAGTACCACAGGGGCCATCGAAATGACTGAAGCTTTCTTT. This chain joins TRBV19 and TRBJ1-1; 7 bases fit TRBD1. Germline CDR1 is LNHDA and CDR2 is SQIVND (reference sequence). The CDR3 covers 15 residues. The ends lost 7 bases at V and 5 bases at J; junction bases unmatched: 13.

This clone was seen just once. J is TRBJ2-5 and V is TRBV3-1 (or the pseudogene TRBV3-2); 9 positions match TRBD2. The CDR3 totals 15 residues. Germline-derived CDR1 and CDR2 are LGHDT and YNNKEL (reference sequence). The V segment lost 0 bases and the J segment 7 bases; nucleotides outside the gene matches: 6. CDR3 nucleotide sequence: TGTGCCAGCAGCCAAGATGGGACAGCGGGGGGGACCCAGTACTTC. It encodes CASSQDGTAGGTQYF.

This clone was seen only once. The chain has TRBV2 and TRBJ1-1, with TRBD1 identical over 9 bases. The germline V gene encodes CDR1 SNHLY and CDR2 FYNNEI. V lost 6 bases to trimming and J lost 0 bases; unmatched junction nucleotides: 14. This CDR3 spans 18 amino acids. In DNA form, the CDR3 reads TGTGCCAGCAGACAGGGGGCGAGTCTAAAGCAATTGAACACTGAAGCTTTCTTT. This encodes CASRQGASLKQLNTEAFF.

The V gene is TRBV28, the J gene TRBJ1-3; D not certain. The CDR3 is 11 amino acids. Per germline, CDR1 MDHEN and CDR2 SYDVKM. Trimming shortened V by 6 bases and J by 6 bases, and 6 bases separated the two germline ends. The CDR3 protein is CASRAQNTIYF. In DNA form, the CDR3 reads TGTGCCAGCAGAGCTCAAAACACCATATATTTT.

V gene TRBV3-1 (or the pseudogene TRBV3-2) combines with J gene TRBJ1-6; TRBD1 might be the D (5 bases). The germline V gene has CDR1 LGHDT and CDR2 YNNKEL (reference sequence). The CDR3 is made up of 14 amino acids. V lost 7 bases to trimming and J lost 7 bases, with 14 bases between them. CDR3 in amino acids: CASNYGGVNSPLHF. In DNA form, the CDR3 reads TGTGCCAGCAACTATGGGGGGGTGAATTCACCCCTCCACTTT.

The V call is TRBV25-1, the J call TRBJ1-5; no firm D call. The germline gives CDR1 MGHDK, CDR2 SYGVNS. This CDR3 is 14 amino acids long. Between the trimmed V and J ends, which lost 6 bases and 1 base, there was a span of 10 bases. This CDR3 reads CASSEVTSNQPQHF. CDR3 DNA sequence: TGTGCCAGCAGCGAGGTAACCAGCAATCAGCCCCAGCATTTT.

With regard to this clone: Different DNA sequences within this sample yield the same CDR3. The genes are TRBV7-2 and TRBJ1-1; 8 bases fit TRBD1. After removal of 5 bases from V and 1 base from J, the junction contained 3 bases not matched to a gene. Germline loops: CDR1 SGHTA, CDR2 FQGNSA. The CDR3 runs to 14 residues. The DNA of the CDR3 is TGTGCCAGCAGCCCCGACAGGGGGAACACTGAAGCTTTCTTT. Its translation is CASSPDRGNTEAFF.

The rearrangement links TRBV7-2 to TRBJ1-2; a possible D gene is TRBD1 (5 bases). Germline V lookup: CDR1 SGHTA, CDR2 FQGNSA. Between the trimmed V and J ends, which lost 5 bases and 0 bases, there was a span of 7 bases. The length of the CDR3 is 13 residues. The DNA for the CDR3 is TGTGCCAGCAGCCCACAGGCTAACTATGGCTACACCTTC. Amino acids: CASSPQANYGYTF. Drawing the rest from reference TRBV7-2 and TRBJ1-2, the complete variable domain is GAGVSQSPSNKVTEKGKDVELRCDPISGHTALYWYRQSLGQGLEFLIYFQGNSAPDKSGLPSDRFSAERTGGSVSTLTIQRTQQEDSAVYLCASSPQANYGYTFGSGTRLTVV.

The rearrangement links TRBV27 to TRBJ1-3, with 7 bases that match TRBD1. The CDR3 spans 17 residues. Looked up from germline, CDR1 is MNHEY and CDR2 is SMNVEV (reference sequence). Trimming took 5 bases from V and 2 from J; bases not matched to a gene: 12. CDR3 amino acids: CASSRIPPGTAGNTIYF. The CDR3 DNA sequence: TGTGCCAGCAGTCGTATCCCACCCGGGACAGCTGGAAACACCATATATTTT.

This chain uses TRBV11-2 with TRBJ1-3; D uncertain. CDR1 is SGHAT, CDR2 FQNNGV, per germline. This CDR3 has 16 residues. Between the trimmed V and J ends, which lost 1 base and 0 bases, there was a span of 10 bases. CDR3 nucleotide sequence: TGTGCCAGCAGCTTAGGAGGTCCTGGCTCTGGAAACACCATATATTTT. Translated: CASSLGGPGSGNTIYF.

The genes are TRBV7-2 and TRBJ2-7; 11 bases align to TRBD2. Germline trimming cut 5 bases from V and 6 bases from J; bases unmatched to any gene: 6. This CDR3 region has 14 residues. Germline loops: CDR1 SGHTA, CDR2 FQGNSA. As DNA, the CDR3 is TGTGCCAGCAGCCGTAGCGGGGGGGCCGCCGAGCAGTACTTC. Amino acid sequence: CASSRSGGAAEQYF.

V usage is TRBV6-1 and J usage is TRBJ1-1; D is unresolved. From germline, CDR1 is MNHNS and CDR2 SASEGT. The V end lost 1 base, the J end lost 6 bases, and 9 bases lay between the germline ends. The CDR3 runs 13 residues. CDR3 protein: CASSEGRVSEAFF. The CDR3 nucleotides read TGTGCCAGCAGTGAAGGGAGGGTGTCTGAAGCTTTCTTT.